This TCR beta chain was profiled in a study of blood T cell repertoires in COVID-19. Study-level background: COVID-19 samples from acute and convalescent phases originated in the United States, Italy and Spain. T cells, B-cell-depleted T cells, or PBMCs supplied cDNA or gDNA.

Germline V gives CDR1 LGHDT, CDR2 YNNKEL (reference sequence). V lost 0 bases, J lost 12 bases, and 12 bases lay in between. The CDR3 has 13 amino acids. Authors' data handling: Estimated nucleated cell counts came from reference gene primer amplification. Clones were sequenced by immunoSEQ multiplex PCR, and TCRdb holds only the in-frame ones, with some missing. That table gives V, J and clone size, and the DNA gave D and trimming. The sample lists a few hundred thousand clones; around 90% were seen once. This clone has more than one count but fewer than ten. This clonotype originated in a man aged 18 to 30 with active or convalescent COVID-19. Input material: peripheral blood. This chain uses TRBV3-1 (or the pseudogene TRBV3-2) with TRBJ2-1; possible D gene TRBD2, 5 bases. The CDR3, as DNA: TGTGCCAGCAGCCAAGATCTGTCTAGCACGCAGTTCTTC. Encoded protein: CASSQDLSSTQFF.